The source of this T cell receptor (beta chain) is a study of blood T cells in healthy people across ages (dated by TCRdb to 2014 to 2015). For the wider study: Template switching captured roughly one uniquely barcoded TCR beta cDNA molecule per two T cells in model experiments. Using deep sequencing normalized with unique cDNA molecular identifiers, the study measured how TCR beta repertoire diversity changes with age. Donors were grouped into four age groups: young (average roughly 16 years), middle-aged (39), aged (roughly 62) and long-lived (82). Donors of different ages were randomly distributed across sequencing lanes to avoid experimental bias. The study analyzed two additional independent replicas of 1 million unique cDNA reads from the same blood draw for two donors, one aged 18 to 30 and one aged 80 or older.

The library relied on 5' RACE. The sequencer listed for this sample is Illumina HiSeq 2500. A second PCR of roughly 7 to 11 cycles was performed with a sample-barcoded 5' primer and a J-beta primer mix. Each TCR beta cDNA molecule received a unique molecular identifier from a template-switch 5' adaptor carrying 12 random nucleotides. Each sample yielded at least 2.5 million CDR3-containing paired-end reads. The Mint cDNA synthesis kit, primed by a TRBC-specific oligonucleotide, was used to synthesize first-strand cDNA from all RNA. Following uracil-DNA glycosylase treatment, a first 18-cycle PCR with universal primers M1SS and BC2_uni_R was performed on all cDNA. The source study handled its data this way. For normalization, 1 million high-quality reads were randomly selected from each sample, with every read carrying a distinct molecular identifier. Instead of being binned into consensus sequences, reads with shared molecular identifiers were discarded. MiTCR, set to a Q25 quality threshold and the strictest error-elimination algorithm, was used for CDR3 identification, clonotype clustering and error correction. A nonparametric unseen species model using Euler transformation provided a lower-bound estimate of total TCR beta diversity. The raw public data were reprocessed by TCRdb itself: fastp quality trimming at Q25, MiXCR clonotype calling, in-frame beta chains only. CDR3 protein duplicates are merged, each entry listing the most common genes and DNA. These V and J calls are TCRdb output, not the study's own analysis. In all, the sample holds 780,000 or so distinct CDR3 sequences, and roughly three fifths of those were seen once. The ten largest clonotypes hold roughly 24% of the sample.

Overall results and qualifications from the work: Donor CMV infection status was unknown, potentially confounding age-related changes in expanded clonotypes. Estimates of total diversity based on one million sequenced T cells were considered lower bounds and underestimates. A strong correlation was found between observed TCR beta diversity and the percentage of naive T cells measured by flow cytometry. Because profiling used bulk unsorted PBMCs, naive and antigen-experienced compartments could not be compared conclusively. Observed TCR beta diversity per million T cells fell roughly linearly with age, and a significant reduction was already apparent by age around 40. The long-lived group showed more naive CD4+ T cells, fewer expanded clones and increased TCR diversity than the aged group, suggesting age selection.

The donors were about 40 Caucasian individuals from Russia, aged roughly 6 to 90 years, who were systemically healthy. Each donor gave 8 to 10 milliliters of peripheral blood, collected into EDTA-treated Vacutainer tubes. Ficoll-Paque density-gradient centrifugation was used to isolate PBMCs, with at least 6.5 million per sample. Trizol reagent was used to extract total RNA from the PBMCs, yielding at least 6 micrograms per sample. For every donor, an aliquot of PBMCs went through flow cytometry to measure the percentages of naive CD45RAhigh/CD27high T cells. The CDR3 numbers 15 residues from cysteine through phenylalanine. The entry retains the CDR3 DNA only, 45 bases that are in frame from base 1. Looking up the germline V gene (reference sequence) yields CDR1 DFQATT and CDR2 SNEGSKA. At the junction V is shortened by 0 bases and J by 7 bases; bases outside the gene matches: 9. With regard to this clonotype: Its antigen has not been determined. The record has no base qualities; no much larger clone is one base away.

The clonotype was recovered from a man aged 35-49 years in good health. The sample taken for sequencing was blood. This chain joins TRBV20-1 to TRBJ2-1; the central 7 bases match TRBD2. Read as DNA, the sequence is TGCAGTGCTAGAGATCTAGCTAGCGGCTGGAATGAGCAGTTCTTC. It translates as CSARDLASGWNEQFF.